The 20 T cell receptor beta chains reported below all come from one sample, sequenced in a study of Graves' ophthalmopathy and Graves' hyperthyroidism. The authors amplified TCR beta CDR3 regions, and they did so from RNA transcripts for repertoire sequencing. An opening RT-PCR round employed HTBI primers and preceded a second-round multiplex PCR. TCRdb called the multiplex PCR reads again in MiXCR, with one record for every CDR3 protein. Counted here are about 1.2 million distinct CDR3 sequences, about two fifths occurring once; the ten biggest clones make up around 10%. The source material was peripheral blood or thyroid tissue (not recorded which). These receptors all stem from an adult man with Graves' hyperthyroidism.

Regarding this clonotype: This sequence may be a read error, since a much larger clone differs from it by one base. The genes are TRBV14 and TRBJ1-2, with D hard to call. Germline CDR1 SGHDN, CDR2 FVKESK. There are 13 residues in the CDR3. V lost 0 bases and J 4 bases, leaving 6 bases between the germline ends. For the CDR3, the DNA is TGTGCCAGCAGCCAAGAGGCAACCTATGGCTACACCTTC. This gives the protein CASSQEATYGYTF.

V and J are TRBV29-1 and TRBJ2-7, with 7 positions matching TRBD2. With 7 bases clipped from V and 1 base from J, the junction kept 10 bases outside the gene matches. The CDR3 totals 14 residues. Looked up from germline, CDR1 is SQVTM and CDR2 is ANQGSEA. CDR3 sequence: CSALRGRGSYEQYF. The DNA for the CDR3 is TGCAGCGCCTTAAGAGGGAGGGGATCCTACGAGCAGTACTTC.

This clonotype came up many times. J is TRBJ2-7 and V is TRBV14, with TRBD2 matching 10 bases. V gave up 1 base and J gave up 6 bases; unmatched junction bases: 6. The length of the CDR3 is 15 residues. Germline loops: CDR1 SGHDN, CDR2 FVKESK. The CDR3 region is CASSQVSSGRGEQYF. The CDR3 DNA follows: TGTGCCAGCAGCCAAGTATCTAGCGGGAGAGGCGAGCAGTACTTC.

There are many counts of this clonotype. The chain couples TRBV12-3 or TRBV12-4 to TRBJ2-5, with 8 bases that match TRBD2. The V and J ends lost 4 bases and 5 bases, in that order; junction bases with no gene match: 6. The length of the CDR3 is 14 residues. The CDR3 loop is CASSWTAGAETQYF. In DNA, the CDR3 is TGTGCCAGCAGTTGGACAGCGGGAGCTGAGACCCAGTACTTC.

This clonotype was detected only a few times. The V call is TRBV5-5, the J call TRBJ2-2, with D unresolved. The V end was cut by 4 bases, the J end by 6 bases, with 10 bases between. The CDR3 has 13 residues. Germline V CDR1 and CDR2: SGHKS, YYEKEE (reference sequence). CDR3 region: CASSEGVAGELFF. In DNA form, the CDR3 reads TGTGCCAGCAGCGAAGGAGTAGCCGGGGAGCTGTTTTTT.

With regard to this clonotype: One end of the junction varies from germline; a read error may be responsible. The DNA of the CDR3 is TGTGCCAGCAGCCACTGGGACAGGGTTTTCCACGAGCAGTACTTC. This sequence encodes CASSHWDRVFHEQYF. This rearrangement joins TRBV10-2 to TRBJ2-7; 9 bases are a match to TRBD1. Per germline, CDR1 WSHSY and CDR2 SAAADI. The CDR3 covers 15 residues.

This clonotype was recorded at least ten times. The chain has TRBV6-6 and TRBJ1-5; 11 bases map to TRBD1. The CDR3 loop spans 15 amino acids. Looked up from germline, CDR1 is MNHNY and CDR2 is SVGAGI (reference sequence). V shed 2 bases, J shed 3 bases, and the junction held 0 bases outside the gene matches. The CDR3 here is CASSYGQGANQPQHF. The CDR3 DNA follows: TGTGCCAGCAGTTACGGACAGGGGGCCAATCAGCCCCAGCATTTT.

This clonotype was seen ten or more times. The chain links TRBV7-9 to TRBJ2-5; D is ambiguous. Trimming left V 5 bases short and J 3 bases short, with 7 bases between. Germline V lookup: CDR1 SEHNR, CDR2 FQNEAQ (reference sequence). This CDR3 is built from 12 residues. The CDR3 DNA reads TGTGCCAGCAGCCGGCGAGAAGAGACCCAGTACTTC. Translation: CASSRREETQYF.

This clonotype was counted a single time. A much larger clonotype is one base distant, so this may be a read error. V usage is TRBV20-1 and J usage is TRBJ2-7; D is ambiguous. Per germline, CDR1 DFQATT and CDR2 SNEGSKA (reference sequence). There are 12 residues in the CDR3. The CDR3 is CSARAFSYEQCF. For the CDR3, the DNA is TGCAGTGCTAGGGCGTTCTCCTACGAGCAGTGCTTC.

The chain links TRBV7-8 to TRBJ2-5; 9 bases match TRBD2. The last part of the DNA fits TRBJ2-1 better; the J call may be wrong. The CDR3 loop spans 15 amino acids. The germline V gene encodes CDR1 SGHVS and CDR2 FQNEAQ. The CDR3 nucleotides are TGTGCCAGCAGCTTACCGGCGGGAGGGGTCAATGAGCAGTTCTTC. It yields the protein CASSLPAGGVNEQFF.

The chain recombines TRBV20-1 with TRBJ2-5, with D hard to call. Germline CDR1 and CDR2: DFQATT and SNEGSKA (reference sequence). CDR3 length equals 11 residues. V lost 1 base and J lost 7, with 7 bases in between. The CDR3 sequence: CSARVPGTQYF. CDR3 in DNA: TGCAGTGCTAGAGTCCCCGGGACCCAGTACTTC.

This clonotype was seen just once. The V call is TRBV12-3 or TRBV12-4, the J call TRBJ2-7; tentatively, D is TRBD1 (5 bases). This CDR3 has 14 amino acids. V was pared by 6 bases and J by 3 bases, with 15 bases between. CDR3 in amino acids: CASSSGNGRYEQYF. CDR3 sequence (DNA): TGTGCCAGCAGCTCAGGGAACGGCCGCTACGAGCAGTACTTC.

This clonotype was picked up a small number of times. The chain uses TRBV3-1 and TRBJ2-7; tentative D call: TRBD1 (6 bases). Germline assignment: CDR1 LGHDT and CDR2 YNNKEL (reference sequence). The V end lost 0 bases, the J end lost 2 bases, and 11 bases lay between the germline ends. The CDR3 extends over 15 amino acids. In nucleotides, the CDR3 is TGTGCCAGCAGCCAAGATTTAGACAGGCCCTACGAGCAGTACTTC. Its translation: CASSQDLDRPYEQYF.

V usage is TRBV6-5 and J usage is TRBJ2-6; D ambiguous. The CDR3 has 18 residues. V lost 7 bases and J lost 2, with 21 bases in between. Germline CDR1 reads MNHEY; CDR2 reads SVGAGI. Here the CDR3 reads CASTTGWGRGAGANVLTF. The CDR3 DNA is TGTGCCAGCACAACTGGGTGGGGTCGTGGGGCTGGGGCCAACGTCCTGACTTTC.

V gene TRBV5-1 combines with J gene TRBJ2-7; TRBD2 matches 7 bases. The J segment lost 7 bases and the V segment lost 1 base, leaving 14 bases of the junction unmatched. In germline, CDR1 is SGHRS, CDR2 YFSETQ. The CDR3 loop spans 16 amino acids. The CDR3 region is CASSLFLGGPSGEQYF. CDR3 nucleotides: TGCGCCAGCAGCTTGTTCCTGGGAGGGCCTTCGGGAGAGCAGTACTTC.

The chain uses TRBV7-9 and TRBJ1-2; 8 bases match TRBD1. V trimming: 3 bases; J trimming: 8 bases; junction bases outside the gene matches: 11. Germline assignment: CDR1 SEHNR and CDR2 FQNEAQ (reference sequence). This CDR3 is 15 amino acids long. The CDR3 coding sequence is TGTGCCAGCAGCTTGGCGACAGGGGCCGGGCGAGGCTACACCTTC. Protein product: CASSLATGAGRGYTF.

This clonotype was picked up a small number of times. The chain links TRBV28 to TRBJ2-7; 7 positions match TRBD1. With V trimmed by 2 bases and J by 3 bases, 4 bases remained unmatched. The CDR3 spans 14 residues. Germline V gives CDR1 MDHEN, CDR2 SYDVKM. CDR3 amino acids: CASSLQGVNYEQYF. CDR3 bases: TGTGCCAGCAGTTTACAGGGGGTGAACTACGAGCAGTACTTC. Looking up the rest from reference TRBV28 and TRBJ2-7 gives the full variable domain: DVKVTQSSRYLVKRTGEKVFLECVQDMDHENMFWYRQDPGLGLRLIYFSYDVKMKEKGDIPEGYSVSREKKERFSLILESASTNQTSMYLCASSLQGVNYEQYFGPGTRLTVT.

The chain couples TRBV29-1 to TRBJ1-2, with D possibly matching TRBD1 (5 bases). Germline V CDR1 and CDR2: SQVTM, ANQGSEA. Between the trimmed V and J ends, which lost 1 base and 8 bases, there was a span of 5 bases. CDR3 length equals 10 residues. CDR3 amino acids: CSVEAGGYTF. CDR3 coding DNA: TGCAGCGTTGAAGCAGGGGGCTACACCTTC. The full variable domain, completed using reference TRBV29-1 and TRBJ1-2, is SAVISQKPSRDICQRGTSLTIQCQVDSQVTMMFWYRQQPGQSLTLIATANQGSEATYESGFVIDKFPISRPNLTFSTLTVSNMSPEDSSIYLCSVEAGGYTFGSGTRLTVV.

This clonotype has only a few counts. The chain combines TRBV2 with TRBJ2-7; D might be TRBD1 or TRBD2, each matching 5 bases. V lost 11 bases and J lost 4, with 15 bases in between. The CDR3 length is 12 residues. From germline, CDR1 is SNHLY and CDR2 FYNNEI. In nucleotides, the CDR3 is TGTGCCGACCGGGACCTCGTTTACGAGCAGTACTTC. Its protein is CADRDLVYEQYF.

This clonotype was detected many times. A much larger clone differs by one base, so this may be a read error. The chain joins TRBV7-3 to TRBJ1-1; D is undetermined. Germline V CDR1 and CDR2: SGHTA, FQGTGA. Trimming cost V 2 bases and J 0 bases, with 4 bases left between them. CDR3 length: 13 amino acids. The CDR3: CASSLWLNTEAFF. The CDR3 DNA reads as TGTGCCAGCAGCTTATGGCTGAACACTGAAGCTTTCTTT.